This T cell receptor (beta chain) was sequenced for a study of cytomegalovirus exposure and HLA in healthy donors. About the research overall: Later analysis reported that the 130 or so validation repertoires shared the platform of the 650 to 700 first-cohort repertoires.

Sequencing used immunoSEQ multiplex PCR; TCRdb keeps in-frame clones, though not all of them. This table holds fewer than 150,000 clones, roughly nine tenths found once. This CDR3 comprises 15 residues. Germline CDR1 is SGHNT and CDR2 is YYREEE (reference sequence). Trimming removed 0 bases from V and 4 bases from J, with 13 bases in between. The chain has TRBV5-4 and TRBJ1-2; D ambiguous. This TCR was recovered from a man younger than 30 in good health and CMV-seropositive. Sequences were obtained from PBMCs. The chain's CDR3 is CASSLEAMEVYGYTF. The CDR3 bases are TGTGCCAGCAGCTTGGAAGCTATGGAGGTCTATGGCTACACCTTC.